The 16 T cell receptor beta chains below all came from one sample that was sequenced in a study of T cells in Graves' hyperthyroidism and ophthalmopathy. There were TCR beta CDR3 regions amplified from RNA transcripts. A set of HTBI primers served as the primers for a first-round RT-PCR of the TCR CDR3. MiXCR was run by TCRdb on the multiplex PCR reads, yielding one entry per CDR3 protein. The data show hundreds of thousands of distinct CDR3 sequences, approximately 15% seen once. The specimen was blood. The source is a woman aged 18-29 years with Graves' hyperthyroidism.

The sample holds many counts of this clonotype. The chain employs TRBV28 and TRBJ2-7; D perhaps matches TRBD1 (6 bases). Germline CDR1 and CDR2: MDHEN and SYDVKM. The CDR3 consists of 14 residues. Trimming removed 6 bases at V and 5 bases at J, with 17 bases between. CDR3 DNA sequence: TGTGCCAGCAGACTCGATTACAGGGTTAACGAGCAGTACTTC. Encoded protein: CASRLDYRVNEQYF.

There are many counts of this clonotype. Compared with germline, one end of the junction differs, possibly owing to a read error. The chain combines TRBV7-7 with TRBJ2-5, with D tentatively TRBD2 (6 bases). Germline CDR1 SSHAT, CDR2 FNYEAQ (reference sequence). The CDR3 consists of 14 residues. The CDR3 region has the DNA TGTGCTAGCAGCTTGACCCCGGAGGGGGAGACCCAGTACTTC. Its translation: CASSLTPEGETQYF.

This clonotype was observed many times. As DNA, the CDR3 is TGCAGTGCTAGAGTCCCAGGGAGGGGCACTGAAGCTTTCTTT. Protein sequence: CSARVPGRGTEAFF. The chain is built from TRBV20-1 and TRBJ1-1; the D gene is possibly TRBD1 (5 bases). The CDR3 is made up of 14 amino acids. Trimming cost V 1 base and J 4 bases, with 13 bases left between them. Germline assignment: CDR1 DFQATT and CDR2 SNEGSKA (reference sequence).

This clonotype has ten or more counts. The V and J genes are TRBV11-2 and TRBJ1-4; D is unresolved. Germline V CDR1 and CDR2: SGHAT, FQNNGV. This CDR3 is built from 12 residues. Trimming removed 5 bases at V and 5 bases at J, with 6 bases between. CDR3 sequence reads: CASSDINEKLFF. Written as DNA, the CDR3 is TGTGCCAGCAGCGATATCAATGAAAAACTGTTTTTT.

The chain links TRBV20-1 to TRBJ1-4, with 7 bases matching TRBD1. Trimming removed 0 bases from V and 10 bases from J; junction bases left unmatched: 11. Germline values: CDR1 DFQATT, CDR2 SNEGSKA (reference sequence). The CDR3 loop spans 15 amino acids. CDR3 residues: CSARDAQGMIGKLFF. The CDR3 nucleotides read TGCAGTGCTAGAGATGCACAGGGGATGATTGGAAAACTGTTTTTT.

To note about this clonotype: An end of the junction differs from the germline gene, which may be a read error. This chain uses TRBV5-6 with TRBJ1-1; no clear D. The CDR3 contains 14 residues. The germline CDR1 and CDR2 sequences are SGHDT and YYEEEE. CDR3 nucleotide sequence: TGTGCCAGCAGCCCCCGGTGGTCGAACACTGAAGTTTTCTTT. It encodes CASSPRWSNTEVFF.

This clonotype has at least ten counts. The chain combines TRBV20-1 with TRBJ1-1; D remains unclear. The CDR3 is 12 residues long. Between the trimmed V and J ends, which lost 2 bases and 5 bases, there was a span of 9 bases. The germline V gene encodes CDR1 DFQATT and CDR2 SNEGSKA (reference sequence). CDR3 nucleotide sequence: TGCAGTGCTAGAAAGTCCAGGACTGAAGCTTTCTTT. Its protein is CSARKSRTEAFF.

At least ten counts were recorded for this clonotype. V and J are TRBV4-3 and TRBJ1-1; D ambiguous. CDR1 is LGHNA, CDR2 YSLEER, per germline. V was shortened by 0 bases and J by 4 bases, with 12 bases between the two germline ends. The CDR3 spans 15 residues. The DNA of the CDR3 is TGCGCCAGCAGCCAAGATGTCGGGGTGTCCACTGAAGCTTTCTTT. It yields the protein CASSQDVGVSTEAFF.

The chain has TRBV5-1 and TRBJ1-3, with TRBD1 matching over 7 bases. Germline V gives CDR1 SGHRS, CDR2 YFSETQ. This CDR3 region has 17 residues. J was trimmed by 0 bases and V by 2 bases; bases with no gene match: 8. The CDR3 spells CASSLWDSHPSGNTIYF. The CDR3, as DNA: TGCGCCAGCAGCTTATGGGACAGCCATCCCTCTGGAAACACCATATATTTT. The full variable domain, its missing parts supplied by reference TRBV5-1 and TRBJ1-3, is KAGVTQTPRYLIKTRGQQVTLSCSPISGHRSVSWYQQTPGQGLQFLFEYFSETQRNKGNFPGRFSGRQFSNSRSEMNVSTLELGDSALYLCASSLWDSHPSGNTIYFGEGSWLTVV.

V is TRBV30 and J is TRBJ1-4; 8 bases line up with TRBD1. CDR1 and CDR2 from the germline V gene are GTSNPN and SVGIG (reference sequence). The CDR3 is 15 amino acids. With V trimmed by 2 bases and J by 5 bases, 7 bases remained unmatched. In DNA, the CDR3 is TGTGCCTGGAGTCTTAACAGGGGGACCAATGAAAAACTGTTTTTT. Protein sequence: CAWSLNRGTNEKLFF.

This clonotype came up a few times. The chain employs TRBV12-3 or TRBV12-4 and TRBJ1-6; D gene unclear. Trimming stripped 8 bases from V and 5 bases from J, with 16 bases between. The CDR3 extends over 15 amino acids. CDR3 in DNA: TGTGCCAGCGGTCTCGCCGGGCCCCATAATTCACCCCTCCACTTT. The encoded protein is CASGLAGPHNSPLHF.

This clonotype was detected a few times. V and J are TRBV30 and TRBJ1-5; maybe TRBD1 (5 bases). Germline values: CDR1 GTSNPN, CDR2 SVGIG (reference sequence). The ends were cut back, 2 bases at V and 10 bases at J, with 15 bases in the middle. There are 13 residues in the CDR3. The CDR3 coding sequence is TGTGCCTGGAGTCCGGGGCTTAAGGAACCCCAGCATTTT. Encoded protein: CAWSPGLKEPQHF.

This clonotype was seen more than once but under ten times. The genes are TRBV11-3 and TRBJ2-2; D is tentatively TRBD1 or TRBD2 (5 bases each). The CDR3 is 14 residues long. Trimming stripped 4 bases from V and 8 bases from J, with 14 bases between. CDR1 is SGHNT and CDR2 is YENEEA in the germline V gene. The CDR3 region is CASSSDRGRGELFF. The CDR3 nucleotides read TGTGCCAGCAGCTCTGACCGGGGCAGGGGGGAGCTGTTTTTT.

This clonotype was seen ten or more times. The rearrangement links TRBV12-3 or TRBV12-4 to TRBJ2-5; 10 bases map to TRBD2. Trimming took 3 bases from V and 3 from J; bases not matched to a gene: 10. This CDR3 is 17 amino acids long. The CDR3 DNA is TGTGCCAGCAGTTTCCGAAAGAGCGGGGGGGCCAAAGAGACCCAGTACTTC. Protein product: CASSFRKSGGAKETQYF.

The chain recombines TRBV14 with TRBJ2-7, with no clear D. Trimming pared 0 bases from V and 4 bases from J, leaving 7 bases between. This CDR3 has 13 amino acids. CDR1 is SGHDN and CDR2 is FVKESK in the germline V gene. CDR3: CASSQDPAYEQYF. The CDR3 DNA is TGTGCCAGCAGCCAAGATCCCGCATACGAGCAGTACTTC.

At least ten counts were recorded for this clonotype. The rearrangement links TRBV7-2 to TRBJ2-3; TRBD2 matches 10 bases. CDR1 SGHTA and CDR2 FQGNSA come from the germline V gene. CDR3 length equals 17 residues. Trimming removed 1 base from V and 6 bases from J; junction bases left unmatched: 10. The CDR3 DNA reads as TGTGCCAGCAGCTTAGTAGCGGTTACTAGCGGGATGGATACGCAGTATTTT. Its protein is CASSLVAVTSGMDTQYF.